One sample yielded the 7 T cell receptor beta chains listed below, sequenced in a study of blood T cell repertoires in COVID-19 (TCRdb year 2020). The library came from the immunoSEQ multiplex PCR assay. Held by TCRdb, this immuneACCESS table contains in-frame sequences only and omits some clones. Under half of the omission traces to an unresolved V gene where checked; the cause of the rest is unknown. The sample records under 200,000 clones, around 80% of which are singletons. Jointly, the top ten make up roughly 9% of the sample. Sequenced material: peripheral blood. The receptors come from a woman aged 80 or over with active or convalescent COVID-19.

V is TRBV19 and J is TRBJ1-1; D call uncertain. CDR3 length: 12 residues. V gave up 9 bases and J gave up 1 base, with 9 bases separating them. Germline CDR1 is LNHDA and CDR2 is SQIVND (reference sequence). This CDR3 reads CASTRGNTEAFF. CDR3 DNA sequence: TGTGCCAGCACCAGAGGGAACACTGAAGCTTTCTTT.

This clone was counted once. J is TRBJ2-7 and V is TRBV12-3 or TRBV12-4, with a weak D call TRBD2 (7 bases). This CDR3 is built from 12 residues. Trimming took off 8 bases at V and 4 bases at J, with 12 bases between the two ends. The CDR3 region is CASEGGGYEQYF. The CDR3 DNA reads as TGTGCCAGCGAGGGGGGGGGTTACGAGCAGTACTTC.

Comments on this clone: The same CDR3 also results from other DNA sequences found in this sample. CDR3 residues: CASSLAGGPTDTQYF. The CDR3 DNA reads TGCGCCAGCAGCCTGGCGGGGGGCCCCACAGATACGCAGTATTTT. The chain joins TRBV5-1 to TRBJ2-3; 8 bases agree with TRBD2. The V and J ends lost 4 bases and 2 bases, in that order; junction bases with no gene match: 6. CDR1 is SGHRS, CDR2 YFSETQ, per germline. This CDR3 is built from 15 residues.

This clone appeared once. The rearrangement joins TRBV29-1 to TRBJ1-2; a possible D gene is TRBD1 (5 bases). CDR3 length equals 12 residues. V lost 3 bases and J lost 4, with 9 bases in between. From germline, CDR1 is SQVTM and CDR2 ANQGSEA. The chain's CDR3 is CSVEQGGYGYTF. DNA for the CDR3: TGCAGCGTTGAGCAGGGTGGCTATGGCTACACCTTC. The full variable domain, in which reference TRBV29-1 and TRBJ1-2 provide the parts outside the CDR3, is SAVISQKPSRDICQRGTSLTIQCQVDSQVTMMFWYRQQPGQSLTLIATANQGSEATYESGFVIDKFPISRPNLTFSTLTVSNMSPEDSSIYLCSVEQGGYGYTFGSGTRLTVV.

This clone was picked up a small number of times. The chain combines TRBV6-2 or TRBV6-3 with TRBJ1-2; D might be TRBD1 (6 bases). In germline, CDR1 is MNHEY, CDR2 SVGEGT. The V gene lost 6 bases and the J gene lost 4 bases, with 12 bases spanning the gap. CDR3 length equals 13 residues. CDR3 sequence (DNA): TGTGCCAGCAGCCTGGACAGTCGCTATGGCTACACCTTC. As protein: CASSLDSRYGYTF.

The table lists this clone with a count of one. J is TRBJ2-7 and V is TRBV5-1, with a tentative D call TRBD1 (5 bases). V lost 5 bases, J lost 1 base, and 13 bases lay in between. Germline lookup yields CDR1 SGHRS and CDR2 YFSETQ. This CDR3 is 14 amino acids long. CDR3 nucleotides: TGCGCCAGCAGAATATCGAGACAGTCCTACGAGCAGTACTTC. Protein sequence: CASRISRQSYEQYF.

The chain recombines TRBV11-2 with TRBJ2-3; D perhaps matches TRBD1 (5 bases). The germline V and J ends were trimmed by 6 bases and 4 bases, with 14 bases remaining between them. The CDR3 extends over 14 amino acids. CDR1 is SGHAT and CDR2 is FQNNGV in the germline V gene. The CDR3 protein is CASSPRGLPDTQYF. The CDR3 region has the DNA TGTGCCAGCAGTCCTAGGGGTCTCCCAGATACGCAGTATTTT. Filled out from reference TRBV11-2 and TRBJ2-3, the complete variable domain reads EAGVAQSPRYKIIEKRQSVAFWCNPISGHATLYWYQQILGQGPKLLIQFQNNGVVDDSQLPKDRFSAERLKGVDSTLKIQPAKLEDSAVYLCASSPRGLPDTQYFGPGTRLTVL.